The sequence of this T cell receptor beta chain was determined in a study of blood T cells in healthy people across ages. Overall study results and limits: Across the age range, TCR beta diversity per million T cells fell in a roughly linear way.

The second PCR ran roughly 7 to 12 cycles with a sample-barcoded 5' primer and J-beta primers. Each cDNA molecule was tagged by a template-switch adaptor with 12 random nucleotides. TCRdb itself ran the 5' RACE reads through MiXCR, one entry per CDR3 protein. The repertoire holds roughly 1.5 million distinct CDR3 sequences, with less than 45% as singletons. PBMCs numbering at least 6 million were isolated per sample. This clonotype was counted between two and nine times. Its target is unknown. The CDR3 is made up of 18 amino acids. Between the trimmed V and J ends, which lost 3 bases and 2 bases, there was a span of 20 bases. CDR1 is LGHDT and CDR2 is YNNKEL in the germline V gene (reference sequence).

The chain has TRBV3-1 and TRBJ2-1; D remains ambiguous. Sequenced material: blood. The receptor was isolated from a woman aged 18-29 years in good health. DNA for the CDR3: TGTGCCAGCAGCCAGGCCCTCCCGTACCGTTCTGCCTACAATGAGCAGTTCTTC. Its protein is CASSQALPYRSAYNEQFF.